This T cell receptor (beta chain) was sequenced in a study of blood T cell repertoires in COVID-19. Method: immunoSEQ multiplex PCR; TCRdb's copy keeps in-frame clones and lacks some. The sample records some 150,000 clones, about nine tenths being singletons. V lost 5 bases, J lost 2 bases, and 3 bases stayed unmatched. The CDR3 contains 14 residues. CDR1 and CDR2 from the germline V gene are SGHNT and YYREEE (reference sequence). Material: peripheral blood. This TCR was recovered from a woman aged 55-70 years with active or convalescent COVID-19. The chain carries TRBV5-4 and TRBJ2-5; 10 nucleotides align to TRBD2. CDR3 nucleotides: TGTGCCAGCAGTCTGGGACTAGCGCAAGAGACCCAGTACTTC. This encodes CASSLGLAQETQYF.